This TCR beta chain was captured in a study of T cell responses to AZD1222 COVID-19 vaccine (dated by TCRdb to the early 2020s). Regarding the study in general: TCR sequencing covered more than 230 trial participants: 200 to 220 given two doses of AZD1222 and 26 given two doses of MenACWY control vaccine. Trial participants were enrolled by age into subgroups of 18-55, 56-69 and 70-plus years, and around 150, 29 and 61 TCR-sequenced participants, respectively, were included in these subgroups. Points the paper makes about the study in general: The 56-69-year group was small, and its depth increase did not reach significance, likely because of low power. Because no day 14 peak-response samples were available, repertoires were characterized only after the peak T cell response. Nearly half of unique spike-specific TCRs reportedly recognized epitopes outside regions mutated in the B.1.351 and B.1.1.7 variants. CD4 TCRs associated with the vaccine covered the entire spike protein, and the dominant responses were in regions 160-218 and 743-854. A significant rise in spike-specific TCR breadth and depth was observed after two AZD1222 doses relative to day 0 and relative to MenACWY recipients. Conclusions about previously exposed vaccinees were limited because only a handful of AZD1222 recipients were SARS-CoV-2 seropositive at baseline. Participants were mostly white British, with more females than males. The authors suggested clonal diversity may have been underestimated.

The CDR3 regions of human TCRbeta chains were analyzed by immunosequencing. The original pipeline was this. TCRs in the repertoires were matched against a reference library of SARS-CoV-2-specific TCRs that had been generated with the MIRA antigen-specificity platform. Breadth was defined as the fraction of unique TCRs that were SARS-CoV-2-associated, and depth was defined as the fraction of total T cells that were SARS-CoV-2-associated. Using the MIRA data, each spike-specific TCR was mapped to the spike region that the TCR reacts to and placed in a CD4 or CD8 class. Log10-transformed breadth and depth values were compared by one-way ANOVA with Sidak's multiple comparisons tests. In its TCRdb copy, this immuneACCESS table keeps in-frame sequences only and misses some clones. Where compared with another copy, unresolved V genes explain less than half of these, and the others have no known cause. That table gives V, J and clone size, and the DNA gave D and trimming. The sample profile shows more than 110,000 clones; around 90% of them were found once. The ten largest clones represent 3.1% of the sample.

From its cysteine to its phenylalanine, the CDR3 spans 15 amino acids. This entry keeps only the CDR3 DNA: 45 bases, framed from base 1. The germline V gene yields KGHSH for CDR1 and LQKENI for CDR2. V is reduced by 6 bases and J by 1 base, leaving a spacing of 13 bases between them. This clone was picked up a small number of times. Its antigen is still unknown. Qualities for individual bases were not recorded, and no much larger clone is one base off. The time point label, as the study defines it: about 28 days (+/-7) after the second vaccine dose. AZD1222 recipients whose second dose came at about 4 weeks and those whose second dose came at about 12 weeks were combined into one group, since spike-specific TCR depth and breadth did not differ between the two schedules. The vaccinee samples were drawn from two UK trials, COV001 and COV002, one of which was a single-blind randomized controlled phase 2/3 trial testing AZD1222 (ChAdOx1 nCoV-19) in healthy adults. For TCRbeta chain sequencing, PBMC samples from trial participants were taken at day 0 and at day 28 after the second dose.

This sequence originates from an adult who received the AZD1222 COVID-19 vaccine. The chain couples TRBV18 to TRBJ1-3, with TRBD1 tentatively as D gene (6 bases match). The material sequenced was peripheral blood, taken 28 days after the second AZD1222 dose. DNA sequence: TGTGCCAGCTCCTTGGGGGGCGCGTCTGGAAACACCATATATTTT. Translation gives CASSLGGASGNTIYF.